These 30 T cell receptor beta chains were all obtained from the same sample, sequenced in a study of PD-L1 blockade in urothelial cancer. Produced via immunoSEQ multiplex PCR; TCRdb's table is partial and in-frame only. The sample records roughly 67,000 clones, approximately 84% being singletons. Time point reported: pretreatment peripheral blood. This specimen was PBMCs, taken around atezolizumab (anti-PD-L1) treatment. These receptors all come from a man in his 60s with urothelial cancer.

The chain combines TRBV2 with TRBJ2-7, with 8 bases matching TRBD1. Germline values: CDR1 SNHLY, CDR2 FYNNEI. CDR3 size: 15 residues. V was clipped by 6 bases and J by 0 bases; unmatched bases: 7. CDR3 nucleotides: TGTGCCAGCAGGGGGGACAGGCTTAGCTCCTACGAGCAGTACTTC. Protein sequence: CASRGDRLSSYEQYF.

J is TRBJ2-5 and V is TRBV5-1; D unclear. The CDR3 is 14 residues long. Deletions cut 0 bases from V and 5 bases from J, with 11 bases between. Germline assignment: CDR1 SGHRS and CDR2 YFSETQ. The CDR3 DNA reads as TGCGCCAGCAGCTTGGCCCCCCCCGAGGAGACCCAGTACTTC. Translated: CASSLAPPEETQYF.

This chain connects TRBV7-3 to TRBJ2-2, with 8 bases lining up with TRBD2. The V gene's germline CDR1 is SGHTA and CDR2 FQGTGA. The CDR3 length is 16 residues. The J segment lost 5 bases and the V segment lost 2 bases, leaving 7 bases of the junction unmatched. The CDR3 region is CASSLLAGGVTGELFF. CDR3 in DNA: TGTGCCAGCAGCTTACTGGCGGGGGGCGTTACCGGGGAGCTGTTTTTT.

The rearrangement links TRBV6-4 to TRBJ2-2; D is possibly TRBD1 (5 bases). The CDR3 length is 12 residues. Trimming took 7 bases from V and 7 from J, leaving 10 bases between them. Germline CDR1 MRHNA, CDR2 SNTAGT. The CDR3 DNA follows: TGTGCCAGCACCAACAGGTTCGGGGAGCTGTTTTTT. It encodes CASTNRFGELFF.

The sample holds a few counts of this clone. The rearrangement joins TRBV6-5 to TRBJ1-2, with 9 bases lining up with TRBD1. The CDR3 is 13 amino acids. The V gene end was trimmed by 6 bases and the J gene end by 8 bases; junction bases not matched to a gene: 7. Germline V gives CDR1 MNHEY, CDR2 SVGAGI. This CDR3 reads CASSQGQGLGYTF. CDR3 nucleotide sequence: TGTGCCAGCAGCCAGGGACAGGGCCTCGGCTACACCTTC.

The chain has TRBV27 and TRBJ2-1, with 7 nucleotides matching TRBD2. Germline V gene data show CDR1 as MNHEY and CDR2 as SMNVEV (reference sequence). The CDR3 runs 14 residues. Losses at the gene ends were 2 bases for V and 3 bases for J; bases not matched to a gene: 1. CDR3 sequence reads: CASSLGGGYNEQFF. The CDR3 region has the DNA TGTGCCAGCAGTTTAGGCGGGGGCTACAATGAGCAGTTCTTC.

This clone has a handful of counts. The chain couples TRBV6-5 to TRBJ2-7, with 7 bases fitting TRBD1. Germline trimming cut 4 bases from V and 5 bases from J; bases unmatched to any gene: 8. This CDR3 is built from 14 residues. Germline assignment: CDR1 MNHEY and CDR2 SVGAGI. The DNA of the CDR3 is TGTGCCAGCAGTTCAGGGGGTGGGTTCCACGAGCAGTACTTC. Translated: CASSSGGGFHEQYF.

V is TRBV7-9 and J is TRBJ2-5; D remains unclear. Per germline, CDR1 SEHNR and CDR2 FQNEAQ (reference sequence). V lost 3 bases and J lost 5, with 10 bases in between. The CDR3 runs to 13 residues. CDR3 region: CASSFPAVETQYF. In DNA, the CDR3 is TGTGCCAGCAGCTTCCCCGCGGTCGAGACCCAGTACTTC. Together with reference TRBV7-9 and TRBJ2-5, the CDR3 gives the full variable domain: DTGVSQNPRHKITKRGQNVTFRCDPISEHNRLYWYRQTLGQGPEFLTYFQNEAQLEKSRLLSDRFSAERPKGSFSTLEIQRTEQGDSAMYLCASSFPAVETQYFGPGTRLLVL.

The chain joins TRBV7-8 to TRBJ2-7; TRBD1 is a possible D gene (6 bases). V lost 5 bases and J 5 bases, leaving 10 bases between the germline ends. The CDR3 has 12 amino acids. The germline V gene has CDR1 SGHVS and CDR2 FQNEAQ. As DNA, the CDR3 is TGTGCCAGCAGCATAACAGGGAACGAGCAGTACTTC. This gives the protein CASSITGNEQYF.

The V gene is TRBV6-5, the J gene TRBJ1-5; D is ambiguous. Trimming removed 5 bases from V and 0 bases from J, with 8 bases in between. Germline V gives CDR1 MNHEY, CDR2 SVGAGI. The CDR3 is made up of 14 amino acids. CDR3 amino acids: CASSLRISNQPQHF. Written as DNA, the CDR3 is TGTGCCAGCAGTCTCAGGATTAGCAATCAGCCCCAGCATTTT.

The V call is TRBV5-1, the J call TRBJ1-4; the D is unclear. From germline, CDR1 is SGHRS and CDR2 YFSETQ. Trimming removed 4 bases at V and 1 base at J, with 11 bases between. The CDR3 sequence is 15 residues long. CDR3 in DNA: TGCGCCAGCAGCGCGCACGGGGAAACTAATGAAAAACTGTTTTTT. Translating it yields CASSAHGETNEKLFF.

The J gene is TRBJ2-3, the V gene TRBV10-3; 8 bases align to TRBD2. V dropped 7 bases and J dropped 4; count of bases not matched to a gene: 7. The CDR3 spans 14 residues. CDR1 is ENHRY and CDR2 is SYGVKD in the germline V gene. The CDR3 spells CAINPGGRSDTQYF. CDR3 coding DNA: TGTGCCATCAACCCGGGGGGGCGGTCAGATACGCAGTATTTT.

To note about this clone: The junction and the germline gene differ at one end; a read error may be behind it. This sequence joins TRBV30 and TRBJ2-1, with 8 bases matching TRBD2. Germline-derived CDR1 and CDR2 are GTSNPN and SVGIG (reference sequence). The CDR3 runs 15 residues. The CDR3 DNA follows: TGTGCCTGGGGCGGCTTAGCGGGGACCTACAATGAGCAGCTCTTC. This codes for CAWGGLAGTYNEQLF.

This chain links TRBV9 with TRBJ1-4, with 7 bases that match TRBD1. V was clipped by 4 bases and J by 5 bases; unmatched bases: 11. Germline V gives CDR1 SGDLS, CDR2 YYNGEE. This CDR3 is built from 16 residues. DNA for the CDR3: TGTGCCAGCAGCATTCTTCCTTCAGGGGGGAATGAAAAACTGTTTTTT. Protein sequence: CASSILPSGGNEKLFF.

The V and J genes are TRBV11-2 and TRBJ2-5; D call uncertain. The CDR3 is 14 amino acids. Trimming took 6 bases from V and 1 from J, leaving 12 bases between them. Germline V gene lookup returns CDR1 SGHAT and CDR2 FQNNGV. The CDR3 bases are TGTGCCAGCAGACGTGTGCGTGGCCAAGAGACCCAGTACTTC. The encoded protein is CASRRVRGQETQYF.

This chain uses TRBV9 with TRBJ2-7; D may be TRBD1 (7 bases). The germline V gene has CDR1 SGDLS and CDR2 YYNGEE. The CDR3 contains 14 residues. The V end was cut by 0 bases, the J end by 4 bases, with 11 bases between. The CDR3 loop reads CASSVGQGGYEQYF. In DNA, the CDR3 is TGTGCCAGCAGCGTAGGACAGGGAGGATACGAGCAGTACTTC.

The chain employs TRBV18 and TRBJ2-1; TRBD2 might be the D (5 bases). This CDR3 region has 15 residues. The germline CDR1 and CDR2 sequences are KGHSH and LQKENI. Trimming cost V 3 bases and J 2 bases, with 11 bases left between them. This CDR3 is CASSPRRSTYNEQFF. The DNA for the CDR3 is TGTGCCAGCTCACCCCGGAGGTCCACCTACAATGAGCAGTTCTTC.

The chain combines TRBV15 with TRBJ2-2; 11 bases are shared with TRBD2. J was trimmed by 0 bases and V by 11 bases; bases with no gene match: 8. Germline V gene sequence: CDR1 LNHNV, CDR2 YYDKDF (reference sequence). CDR3 length: 16 residues. As DNA, the CDR3 is TGTGCCGTCAGACTAGCGGGGCTCGCGAACACCGGGGAGCTGTTTTTT. Its protein product is CAVRLAGLANTGELFF.

A remark on this clone: A junction end diverges from the germline sequence, so it may reflect a read error. V and J are TRBV7-7 and TRBJ2-1, with no clear D. Germline loops: CDR1 SSHAT, CDR2 FNYEAQ (reference sequence). CDR3 size: 15 residues. The CDR3 is CASSLGLSSYNEQFF. Written as DNA, the CDR3 is TGTGCTAGCAGCTTAGGCTTGAGCTCCTACAATGAGCAGTTCTTC.

This chain links TRBV10-2 with TRBJ2-1; D is ambiguous. CDR1 WSHSY and CDR2 SAAADI come from the germline V gene. This CDR3 contains 16 residues. The V and J ends lost 0 bases and 3 bases respectively, with 12 bases between them. CDR3 residues: CASSESLVGLYNEQFF. Here the CDR3 DNA reads TGCGCCAGCAGTGAGTCGTTAGTGGGCCTCTACAATGAGCAGTTCTTC.

The chain is built from TRBV5-1 and TRBJ1-4; the D gene is possibly TRBD1 (5 bases). Germline values: CDR1 SGHRS, CDR2 YFSETQ. This CDR3 is 14 amino acids long. Trimming removed 3 bases at V and 2 bases at J, with 8 bases between. The CDR3 sequence is CASSSGRTNEKLFF. The CDR3 bases are TGCGCCAGCAGCTCAGGGCGCACTAATGAAAAACTGTTTTTT.

The chain uses TRBV28 and TRBJ1-6, with unresolved D. Germline CDR1 reads MDHEN; CDR2 reads SYDVKM. The CDR3 is 15 residues long. Between the trimmed V and J ends, which lost 4 bases and 3 bases, there was a span of 10 bases. CDR3 protein: CASSSFGSYNSPLHF. As DNA, the CDR3 is TGTGCCAGCAGTTCCTTCGGGAGCTATAATTCACCCCTCCACTTT. Supplemented by reference TRBV28 and TRBJ1-6, the full variable domain reads DVKVTQSSRYLVKRTGEKVFLECVQDMDHENMFWYRQDPGLGLRLIYFSYDVKMKEKGDIPEGYSVSREKKERFSLILESASTNQTSMYLCASSSFGSYNSPLHFGNGTRLTVT.

CDR3 in DNA: TGTGCCAGCAGCTCGAATACCGGGACAGTCTATGGCTACACCTTC. It yields the protein CASSSNTGTVYGYTF. The gene calls are TRBV7-9 and TRBJ1-2; 7 bases match TRBD1. From germline, CDR1 is SEHNR and CDR2 FQNEAQ (reference sequence). With V trimmed by 4 bases and J by 4 bases, 9 bases remained unmatched. The CDR3 is 15 residues long.

The chain recombines TRBV9 with TRBJ2-2; tentatively, D is TRBD2 (7 bases). V lost 2 bases and J lost 7, with 12 bases in between. Germline CDR1 SGDLS, CDR2 YYNGEE. This CDR3 contains 14 residues. CDR3 DNA sequence: TGTGCCAGCAGCGTCGGACAGCGGGACGGGGAGCTGTTTTTT. Translation gives CASSVGQRDGELFF.

The chain is built from TRBV18 and TRBJ1-1; 7 nucleotides line up with TRBD1. Losses at the gene ends were 4 bases for V and 3 bases for J; bases not matched to a gene: 2. CDR1 and CDR2 (germline): KGHSH, LQKENI. The CDR3 has 13 amino acids. CDR3 sequence: CASSQDRDTEAFF. The CDR3 DNA reads TGTGCCAGCTCACAAGACAGGGACACTGAAGCTTTCTTT.

This rearrangement joins TRBV2 to TRBJ2-3, with 12 nucleotides matching TRBD2. The trim removed 5 bases at V and 4 bases at J, leaving 13 bases unmatched. CDR3 length: 18 amino acids. Germline CDR1 and CDR2: SNHLY and FYNNEI. The DNA of the CDR3 is TGTGCCAGCAGTTGGGACCGGGCTAGCGGGGGGGCGTCAGATACGCAGTATTTT. The encoded protein is CASSWDRASGGASDTQYF.

This clone was recorded once. The gene calls are TRBV19 and TRBJ2-3; 10 positions agree with TRBD2. V was pared by 10 bases and J by 3 bases, with 7 bases of the junction left unmatched. Per germline, CDR1 LNHDA and CDR2 SQIVND (reference sequence). The CDR3 consists of 14 residues. CDR3 residues: CATQAGGRTDTQYF. The CDR3, as DNA: TGTGCCACACAAGCGGGGGGGCGAACAGATACGCAGTATTTT.

The chain combines TRBV19 with TRBJ1-3; tentatively, D is TRBD1 (5 bases). Germline loops: CDR1 LNHDA, CDR2 SQIVND (reference sequence). The CDR3 runs 13 residues. As DNA, the CDR3 is TGTGCAGGCAGGGCGCCCTCTGGAAACACCATATATTTT. Translation: CAGRAPSGNTIYF.

This rearrangement joins TRBV28 to TRBJ2-5, with 8 bases identical to TRBD2. Germline loops: CDR1 MDHEN, CDR2 SYDVKM. V shed 5 bases, J shed 4 bases, and the junction held 6 bases outside the gene matches. This CDR3 has 14 amino acids. The CDR3 DNA reads as TGTGCCAGCAGTCTAGAGCGGGGGCTAGAGACCCAGTACTTC. Its translation: CASSLERGLETQYF.

The rearrangement links TRBV10-1 to TRBJ1-1; D remains ambiguous. The CDR3 covers 13 residues. Germline V gene data show CDR1 as WNHNN and CDR2 as SYGVQD (reference sequence). Trimming took off 8 bases at V and 0 bases at J, with 10 bases between the two ends. CDR3 sequence reads: CASSQTMNTEAFF. The CDR3 coding sequence is TGCGCCAGCTCACAGACTATGAACACTGAAGCTTTCTTT.